The 23 T cell receptor beta chains presented below share a single source sample, sequenced in a study of neurological immune-mediated disorders. One entry per CDR3 protein results from TCRdb running MiXCR on the 5' RACE reads. Of roughly 120,000 distinct CDR3 sequences listed, more than 2.5% are singletons. The sample taken for sequencing was PBMCs. All receptors derive from a woman between 25 and 40 years old with multiple sclerosis.

This clonotype was observed at least ten times. The chain combines TRBV5-5 with TRBJ1-1; no clear D. This CDR3 is 11 amino acids long. From germline, CDR1 is SGHKS and CDR2 YYEKEE (reference sequence). The V gene lost 0 bases and the J gene lost 6 bases, with 3 bases spanning the gap. CDR3 in DNA: TGTGCCAGCAGCTTGGTAGCTGAAGCTTTCTTT. Encoded protein: CASSLVAEAFF. Full variable domain (rest looked up from reference TRBV5-5 and TRBJ1-1): DAGVTQSPTHLIKTRGQQVTLRCSPISGHKSVSWYQQVLGQGPQFIFQYYEKEERGRGNFPDRFSARQFPNYSSELNVNALLLGDSALYLCASSLVAEAFFGQGTRLTVV.

At least ten counts were recorded for this clonotype. A much larger clonotype is one base distant, so this may be a read error. The CDR3 loop reads CASSVPGNLSYEQYF. The CDR3 DNA reads as TGCGCCAGCAGTGTGCCGGGAAACCTATCCTACGAGCAGTACTTC. V gene TRBV10-2 combines with J gene TRBJ2-7, with a weak D call TRBD2 (5 bases). The V end was cut by 4 bases, the J end by 1 base, with 14 bases between. CDR3 length equals 15 residues. The germline gives CDR1 WSHSY, CDR2 SAAADI.

This clonotype was detected only a few times. The genes are TRBV12-3 or TRBV12-4 and TRBJ2-3, with 7 bases aligning to TRBD2. CDR3 length equals 16 residues. With V trimmed by 5 bases and J by 2 bases, 10 bases remained unmatched. In DNA, the CDR3 is TGTGCCAGCAGTCTCTCGTTAAGCGGGGACACAGATACGCAGTATTTT. Translation: CASSLSLSGDTDTQYF.

This clonotype showed up many times. The CDR3 sequence: CASSLFSDRAYGYTF. CDR3 DNA sequence: TGCGCCAGCAGCTTGTTCTCCGACAGAGCATATGGCTACACCTTC. This chain links TRBV5-1 with TRBJ1-2, with D tentatively TRBD1 (5 bases). Trimming cost V 1 base and J 5 bases, with 15 bases left between them. The CDR3 sequence is 15 residues long. From germline, CDR1 is SGHRS and CDR2 YFSETQ.

This clonotype was detected ten times or more. This chain uses TRBV7-9 with TRBJ1-2; D gene unclear. Germline CDR1 and CDR2: SEHNR and FQNEAQ (reference sequence). The CDR3 has 13 amino acids. The V end was cut by 1 base, the J end by 5 bases, with 8 bases between. The CDR3 reads CASSLGGLYGYTF. The CDR3 DNA reads TGTGCCAGCAGCTTAGGAGGACTATATGGCTACACCTTC.

The table lists this clonotype with many counts. The rearrangement links TRBV20-1 to TRBJ1-2, with TRBD1 as a possible D gene (6 bases). Germline values: CDR1 DFQATT, CDR2 SNEGSKA (reference sequence). This CDR3 is 12 amino acids long. V gave up 6 bases and J gave up 2 bases, with 10 bases separating them. CDR3 DNA: TGCAGTGCCAATACAGGGAACTATGGCTACACCTTC. It translates to CSANTGNYGYTF.

This clonotype was found many times. The chain employs TRBV14 and TRBJ2-5, with 10 bases fitting TRBD2. The V segment lost 4 bases and the J segment 4 bases; nucleotides outside the gene matches: 12. CDR1 and CDR2 (germline): SGHDN, FVKESK. The CDR3 contains 17 residues. The CDR3 DNA is TGTGCCAGCAGCCCGCGGCAGCGGGAGGGCCTCGGAGAGACCCAGTACTTC. Amino acids: CASSPRQREGLGETQYF. The full variable domain, its missing parts supplied by reference TRBV14 and TRBJ2-5, is EAGVTQFPSHSVIEKGQTVTLRCDPISGHDNLYWYRRVMGKEIKFLLHFVKESKQDESGMPNNRFLAERTGGTYSTLKVQPAELEDSGVYFCASSPRQREGLGETQYFGPGTRLLVL.

This clonotype was recorded many times. The chain uses TRBV5-1 and TRBJ2-3; D perhaps matches TRBD2 (6 bases). Germline CDR1 and CDR2: SGHRS and YFSETQ. The CDR3 is made up of 16 amino acids. V was pared by 1 base and J by 1 base, with 13 bases between. In nucleotides, the CDR3 is TGCGCCAGCAGCTTGTCGGCGGGGTCCCGCACAGATACGCAGTATTTT. This gives the protein CASSLSAGSRTDTQYF. Drawing the rest from reference TRBV5-1 and TRBJ2-3, the complete variable domain is KAGVTQTPRYLIKTRGQQVTLSCSPISGHRSVSWYQQTPGQGLQFLFEYFSETQRNKGNFPGRFSGRQFSNSRSEMNVSTLELGDSALYLCASSLSAGSRTDTQYFGPGTRLTVL.

This clonotype was recorded many times. V and J are TRBV7-2 and TRBJ2-5, with 8 bases matching TRBD2. CDR3 length: 14 residues. The trim removed 5 bases at V and 2 bases at J, leaving 4 bases unmatched. Germline V gives CDR1 SGHTA, CDR2 FQGNSA. CDR3 residues: CASSPPGGQETQYF. Here the CDR3 DNA reads TGTGCCAGCAGCCCCCCGGGAGGGCAAGAGACCCAGTACTTC.

In its sample, this clonotype was seen many times. The chain employs TRBV7-2 and TRBJ2-3; 9 positions match TRBD2. The germline gives CDR1 SGHTA, CDR2 FQGNSA. Unmatched junction bases numbered 5, after V lost 5 bases and J lost 2 bases. The CDR3 contains 15 residues. CDR3 in amino acids: CASSRGGGATDTQYF. In DNA, the CDR3 is TGTGCCAGCAGCCGCGGCGGGGGGGCCACAGATACGCAGTATTTT.

This clonotype appeared many times. The chain recombines TRBV10-2 with TRBJ1-6; no clear D. This CDR3 spans 12 amino acids. CDR1 is WSHSY and CDR2 is SAAADI in the germline V gene. V lost 5 bases to trimming and J lost 8 bases, with 7 bases between them. The CDR3 here is CASSSGDSPLHF. The CDR3 DNA reads as TGCGCCAGCAGTTCTGGGGATTCACCCCTCCACTTT.

There are a few counts of this clonotype. A much larger clone lies one base from this, so it may be a read error. The rearrangement links TRBV20-1 to TRBJ2-3; a weak D match, TRBD2 (6 bases). This CDR3 contains 14 residues. The germline V gene has CDR1 DFQATT and CDR2 SNEGSKA (reference sequence). The V gene lost 3 bases and the J gene lost 3 bases, with 13 bases spanning the gap. This CDR3 reads CSASYYGGTDTQYF. The DNA for the CDR3 is TGCAGTGCTAGTTACTATGGGGGGACAGATACGCAGTATTTT.

This clonotype was seen repeatedly, ten times or more. The rearrangement links TRBV12-3 or TRBV12-4 to TRBJ2-1, with 10 bases aligning to TRBD1. The CDR3 covers 14 residues. Trimming cost V 8 bases and J 7 bases; bases outside gene matches: 8. The CDR3 DNA is TGTGCCAGCTATTGGACAGGGGGAGGGAATGAGCAGTTCTTC. This gives the protein CASYWTGGGNEQFF.

This clonotype was picked up many times. V gene TRBV7-2 combines with J gene TRBJ1-4; D unclear. The germline CDR1 and CDR2 sequences are SGHTA and FQGNSA. The CDR3 sequence is 15 residues long. Between the trimmed V and J ends, which lost 2 bases and 7 bases, there was a span of 14 bases. CDR3 DNA sequence: TGTGCCAGCAGCTTACGTACGGTCCGGGCTGAAAAACTGTTTTTT. Protein sequence: CASSLRTVRAEKLFF.

About this clonotype itself: A much bigger clone sits one base away, suggesting this may be a read error. The V call is TRBV7-2, the J call TRBJ2-3, with TRBD2 identical over 8 bases. CDR3 length equals 13 residues. The V gene's germline CDR1 is SGHTA and CDR2 FQGNSA. CDR3 sequence: CASSAGTRDTKYF. CDR3 DNA sequence: TGTGCCAGCAGCGCCGGGACTAGAGATACGAAGTATTTT. The variable domain in full, completed from reference TRBV7-2 and TRBJ2-3, reads GAGVSQSPSNKVTEKGKDVELRCDPISGHTALYWYRQSLGQGLEFLIYFQGNSAPDKSGLPSDRFSAERTGGSVSTLTIQRTQQEDSAVYLCASSAGTRDTKYFGPGTRLTVL.

This clonotype was found many times. The V gene is TRBV5-1, the J gene TRBJ2-5; 9 positions match TRBD2. Germline V gene data show CDR1 as SGHRS and CDR2 as YFSETQ. V lost 4 bases, J lost 5 bases, and 9 bases stayed unmatched. The CDR3 totals 15 residues. The CDR3 sequence is CASSLSSGSLETQYF. CDR3 bases: TGCGCCAGCAGCCTGAGTAGCGGGAGTCTGGAGACCCAGTACTTC.

This clonotype was counted many times. The chain joins TRBV12-3 or TRBV12-4 to TRBJ2-7; no firm D call. This CDR3 region has 12 residues. Trimming removed 6 bases from V and 6 bases from J, with 12 bases in between. The CDR3 bases are TGTGCCAGCAGCGCCCGGGTGTCCGAGCAGTACTTC. This sequence encodes CASSARVSEQYF.

The table lists this clonotype with many counts. This chain connects TRBV20-1 to TRBJ2-7; maybe TRBD2 (6 bases). Germline-derived CDR1 and CDR2 are DFQATT and SNEGSKA (reference sequence). The length of the CDR3 is 11 residues. V was pared by 6 bases and J by 2 bases, with 8 bases between. CDR3 in amino acids: CSARETYEQYF. CDR3 in DNA: TGCAGTGCGCGGGAAACCTACGAGCAGTACTTC.

This clonotype appeared many times. The chain links TRBV5-1 to TRBJ2-5; 8 bases line up with TRBD1. This CDR3 contains 14 residues. With 3 bases clipped from V and 5 bases from J, the junction kept 6 bases outside the gene matches. The germline V gene encodes CDR1 SGHRS and CDR2 YFSETQ. The CDR3, as DNA: TGCGCCAGCAGCTCCATTCCAGGGGGCGAGACCCAGTACTTC. Amino acid sequence: CASSSIPGGETQYF. The complete variable domain, with remaining parts taken from reference TRBV5-1 and TRBJ2-5, reads KAGVTQTPRYLIKTRGQQVTLSCSPISGHRSVSWYQQTPGQGLQFLFEYFSETQRNKGNFPGRFSGRQFSNSRSEMNVSTLELGDSALYLCASSSIPGGETQYFGPGTRLLVL.

The V and J genes are TRBV7-9 and TRBJ1-2; a weak D match, TRBD1 (6 bases). Germline CDR1 reads SEHNR; CDR2 reads FQNEAQ (reference sequence). This CDR3 is built from 16 residues. V shed 4 bases and J shed 2 bases, with 17 bases lying between them. The CDR3 is CASSSYGGAGNYGYTF. The CDR3, as DNA: TGTGCCAGCAGCTCGTACGGGGGCGCTGGCAACTATGGCTACACCTTC.

This clonotype was detected many times. The CDR3 region is CASSGRGTYTEAFF. The CDR3 coding sequence is TGCGCCAGCAGCGGGAGGGGAACGTACACTGAAGCTTTCTTT. The J gene is TRBJ1-1, the V gene TRBV5-1; the D gene is possibly TRBD1 (5 bases). The germline CDR1 and CDR2 sequences are SGHRS and YFSETQ. This CDR3 contains 14 residues. V lost 4 bases and J lost 3, with 13 bases in between.

There are many counts of this clonotype. V is TRBV7-2 and J is TRBJ2-5, with no clear D. The CDR3 is 17 residues long. Germline V gene data show CDR1 as SGHTA and CDR2 as FQGNSA. V was cut by 2 bases and J by 1 base, with 17 bases left in between. CDR3 loop: CASSLNPQIGLQETQYF. In DNA, the CDR3 is TGTGCCAGCAGCTTAAACCCACAAATTGGGCTCCAAGAGACCCAGTACTTC.

Comment on this clonotype: A read error may explain this, as a much larger clone is one base away. This chain uses TRBV12-3 or TRBV12-4 with TRBJ1-2; 8 bases are shared with TRBD1. The CDR3 runs 15 residues. V was clipped by 5 bases and J by 8 bases; unmatched bases: 13. The CDR3 protein is CASSHHQGAVEGYTF. The CDR3 DNA follows: TGTGCCAGCAGTCACCATCAGGGGGCGGTCGAAGGCTACACCTTC.